Below, one TCR beta chain is given with its context. What it recognizes is unknown. Germline V gene sequence: CDR1 SGHDT, CDR2 YYEEEE. The CDR3 has 14 amino acids. V was clipped by 3 bases and J by 4 bases, with 14 bases between them. The table came from immunoSEQ multiplex PCR; TCRdb's copy has only in-frame clones and leaves some out. The profile covers 43,000 or so clones, with less than 40% appearing a single time and 2.9% taken by the ten largest. The data derive from a study of tumour-infiltrating T cells in Burkitt lymphoma. Study-wide background: All epidemiological Burkitt lymphoma subtypes were represented in the cohort. Overall and progression-free survival were predicted by productive clonality. Whole-study findings and limits: Many Burkitt lymphoma patients shared several public clonotypes.

The clonotype was recovered from a human donor with Burkitt lymphoma. The V and J genes are TRBV5-6 and TRBJ2-7; perhaps TRBD2 as D (5 bases). The source material was tumor tissue. CDR3 nucleotide sequence: TGTGCCAGCAGCTGGACTGGACGAGGATACGAGCAGTACTTC. Protein sequence: CASSWTGRGYEQYF. Full variable domain (rest looked up from reference TRBV5-6 and TRBJ2-7): DAGVTQSPTHLIKTRGQQVTLRCSPKSGHDTVSWYQQALGQGPQFIFQYYEEEERQRGNFPDRFSGHQFPNYSSELNVNALLLGDSALYLCASSWTGRGYEQYFGPGTRLTVT.